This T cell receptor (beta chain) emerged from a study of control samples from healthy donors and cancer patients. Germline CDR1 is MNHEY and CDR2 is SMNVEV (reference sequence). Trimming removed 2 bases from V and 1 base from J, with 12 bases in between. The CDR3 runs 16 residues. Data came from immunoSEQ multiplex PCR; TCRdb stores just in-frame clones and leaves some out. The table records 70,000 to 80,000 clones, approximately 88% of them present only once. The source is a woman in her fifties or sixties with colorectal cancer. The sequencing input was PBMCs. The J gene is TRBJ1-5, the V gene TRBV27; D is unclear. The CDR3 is CASSLNPGKSNQPQHF. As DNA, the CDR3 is TGTGCCAGCAGTTTAAATCCGGGAAAGAGCAATCAGCCCCAGCATTTT.